These T cell receptor beta chains were read from a single sample in a study of blood T cells in healthy people across ages. TCRdb re-called the 5' RACE reads with MiXCR, one entry per CDR3 protein. Of about 1.8 million distinct CDR3 sequences listed, about 49% are singletons. The sample comprised blood. These receptors were collected from a woman between 40 and 50 years old in good health. CDR3s include the opening cysteine and the closing phenylalanine or tryptophan.

TRBV28	TRBJ1-1	CASSGPTEAFF
TRBV28	TRBJ2-7	CASSAGVPGEQYF
TRBV4-2	TRBJ1-2	CASSQVPRDRGQDGYTF
TRBV20-1	.	CSAGLARAEQYF
TRBV20-1	TRBJ2-5	CSTSGGETQYF
TRBV7-2	TRBJ1-2	CASSSRTPRIGGYTF
TRBV12-5	TRBJ2-5	CASGLVKGGRGTQYF
TRBV2	TRBJ1-6	CASRYQNNSPLHF
TRBV7-2	TRBJ2-7	CASSPTQGDEQYF
TRBV7-9	TRBJ2-7	CASSFMGDEQYF
TRBV28	TRBJ2-7	CASSTSGKQYF
TRBV6-6	TRBJ1-2	CASTYDATFWGYTF
TRBV27	TRBJ1-1	CASSPPRGQEAFF
TRBV5-6	TRBJ2-1	CASSLTGQISYNEQFF
TRBV6-2/TRBV6-3	TRBJ2-3	CASSSRNVWERDTQYF
TRBV6-6	TRBJ2-3	CASSLGHVHSDTQYF
TRBV6-2/TRBV6-3	TRBJ2-1	CASSYESRVDGEQFF
TRBV20-1	TRBJ2-5	CSARDPTRTSGAETQNF
TRBV20-1	TRBJ2-1	CSAGERGPYNEQFF
TRBV6-2/TRBV6-3	TRBJ2-7	CASTLRQGTSYEQYF
TRBV7-2	TRBJ1-2	CASSLSREAVYTF
TRBV20-1	TRBJ2-5	CSARDPQGAWSQYF
TRBV20-1	TRBJ2-7	CSASRQAGSTGYEQYF
TRBV9	TRBJ1-2	CASSDSPGQGNYGYTF
TRBV2	TRBJ2-1	CASSGGHSTGTNEQFF
TRBV6-5	TRBJ2-7	CASSYGTGVGEQYF
TRBV6-6	TRBJ1-1	CASSYLLRSGAFF
TRBV20-1	TRBJ1-2	CSARVTGVNYGYTF
TRBV15	TRBJ2-4	CATSTRDRGRVAKNIQYF
TRBV20-1	TRBJ1-1	CSARLTGGGYTEAFF
TRBV6-2/TRBV6-3	TRBJ2-1	CASSYAGQGIYEQFF
TRBV12-3/TRBV12-4	TRBJ2-2	CASSLAKRTANTGELFF
TRBV3-1	TRBJ2-7	CASSPPTSPYEQYF